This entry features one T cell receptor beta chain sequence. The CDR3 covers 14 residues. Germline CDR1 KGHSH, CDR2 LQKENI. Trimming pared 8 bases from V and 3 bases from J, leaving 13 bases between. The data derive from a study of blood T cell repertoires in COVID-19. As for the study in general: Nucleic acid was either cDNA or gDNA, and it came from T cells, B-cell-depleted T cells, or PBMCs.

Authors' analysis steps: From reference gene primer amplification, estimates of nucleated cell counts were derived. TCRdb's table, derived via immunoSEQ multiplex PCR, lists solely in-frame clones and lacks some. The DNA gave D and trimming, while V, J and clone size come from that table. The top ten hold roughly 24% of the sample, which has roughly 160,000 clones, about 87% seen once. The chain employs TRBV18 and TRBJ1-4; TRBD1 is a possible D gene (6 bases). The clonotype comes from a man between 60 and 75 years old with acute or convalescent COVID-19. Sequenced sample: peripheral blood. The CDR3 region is CASTISGANEKLFF. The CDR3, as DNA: TGTGCCAGCACCATCTCAGGGGCTAATGAAAAACTGTTTTTT.